Included here is one T cell receptor beta chain sequence, with context. This sample was included in a study of blood T cell repertoires in COVID-19. Study details: COVID-19 samples from acute and convalescent phases originated in the United States, Italy and Spain. T cells, B-cell-depleted T cells, or PBMCs supplied cDNA or gDNA.

CDR1 and CDR2 (germline): SGHRS, YFSETQ. The CDR3 is 17 amino acids. Trimming took 0 bases from V and 4 from J; bases not matched to a gene: 6. Per the original data handling: Amplification of reference gene primers provided the estimated nucleated cell counts. The data were produced by immunoSEQ multiplex PCR, yet TCRdb's version contains in-frame clones alone and is incomplete. That table furnishes V, J and clone size, whereas the DNA furnished D and trimming. The table records about 280,000 clones, around 90% of them present only once. The source of this sequence is a man younger than 35 with active or convalescent COVID-19. The sample was peripheral blood. V gene TRBV5-1 combines with J gene TRBJ2-1; 11 nucleotides match TRBD2. This chain's CDR3 is CASSLAISSGGYNEQFF. The DNA for the CDR3 is TGCGCCAGCAGCTTGGCCATATCTAGCGGGGGGTACAATGAGCAGTTCTTC.